The TCR beta chain under discussion was sequenced for a study of T cells after posttransplantation cyclophosphamide. Study-wide findings and caveats: Blood and skin or GI T cell repertoires showed limited TRB overlap.

The length of the CDR3 is 15 residues. Germline V gene data show CDR1 as SEHNR and CDR2 as FQNEAQ (reference sequence). The V and J ends lost 1 base and 5 bases respectively, with 14 bases between them. With respect to this clone: The antigen remains undetermined.

Sequencing used immunoSEQ multiplex PCR; TCRdb keeps in-frame clones, though not all of them. This sample has fewer than 35,000 clones, with roughly nine tenths found just once. The naive gate required viable CD3+CD4+ or CD3+CD8+ cells with CCR7+CD45RA+CD45RO-CD95-CD27+CD28+ phenotype. Peripheral blood was collected from the related graft donor on the marrow donation day. The sample was naive CD4+ T cells sorted from blood. This clonotype was sampled from a man aged 30 to 45 in good health and a related stem cell transplant donor. The chain couples TRBV7-9 to TRBJ2-5, with D possibly matching TRBD2 (6 bases). CDR3 DNA: TGTGCCAGCAGCTTAGTCCGGGATCGGGGGGAGACCCAGTACTTC. This encodes CASSLVRDRGETQYF. The full variable domain, with the rest looked up from reference TRBV7-9 and TRBJ2-5, is DTGVSQNPRHKITKRGQNVTFRCDPISEHNRLYWYRQTLGQGPEFLTYFQNEAQLEKSRLLSDRFSAERPKGSFSTLEIQRTEQGDSAMYLCASSLVRDRGETQYFGPGTRLLVL.